This T cell receptor beta chain was found in a study of CD8 T cells in Susac syndrome. Study details: Blood was drawn from patients with Susac syndrome. At that point, they were therapy-naive, on corticosteroids, or on intravenous immunoglobulin alone.

Reverse transcription of about 0.5 to 1 ug RNA used random hexamers. The immunoSEQ assay covered 54 Vbeta and 13 Jbeta segments for CDR3. TCRdb used MiXCR to reprocess the immunoSEQ multiplex PCR reads, holding one entry per CDR3 protein. Altogether more than 150,000 distinct CDR3 sequences are present, around 93% being singletons, with the ten largest covering around 0.15%. Trimming left V 1 base short and J 6 bases short, with 6 bases between. The CDR3 extends over 13 amino acids. Germline CDR1 reads PRHDT; CDR2 reads FYEKMQ (reference sequence). For this clonotype: The antigen remains unidentified.

Whole-study results and caveats: CD8+ clonal expansion in Susac was maximal in TEMRA cells and in active patients.

The receptor was isolated from a human donor with Susac syndrome. The sequencing input was CD8+ T cells from PBMCs. The chain has TRBV13 and TRBJ1-4; TRBD1 might be the D (5 bases). CDR3 nucleotides: TGTGCCAGCAGCTTAGTAGGGGATGAAAAACTGTTTTTT. This encodes CASSLVGDEKLFF.